The rows below give T cell receptor beta chains drawn from one sample of a study of T cells after yellow fever vaccination. A single record per CDR3 protein comes from TCRdb applying MiXCR to the 5' RACE reads. Of under 550,000 distinct CDR3 sequences in the sample, 20% to 25% are singletons; the top ten hold about 16%. This material consisted of PBMCs, taken around 3 weeks after the first yellow fever vaccination. These receptors were taken from a man aged 18 to 29 who received the YFV17D yellow fever vaccine. CDR3s include the opening cysteine and the closing phenylalanine or tryptophan. Fields, in order: D gene, V gene, clone size, J gene, CDR3 DNA, CDR3 protein. A D gene is named only where the DNA matches it firmly. For some rows the clone size is stated as once, few or many, or as a class when expanded; others skip it.

.	TRBV28	few	TRBJ1-2	TGTGCCAGCAACAGAGGGGTGGGCTATGGCTACACCTTC	CASNRGVGYGYTF
TRBD1	TRBV5-1	few	TRBJ1-1	TGCGCCAGCAGTCACAACCAGGGGGATACTGAAGCTTTCTTT	CASSHNQGDTEAFF
.	TRBV20-1	.	TRBJ2-1	TGCAGTGCTAGAGGTTTTCCCCCTCTCTCCTACAATGAGCAGTTCTTC	CSARGFPPLSYNEQFF
TRBD1	TRBV7-2	many	TRBJ1-1	TGTGCCAGCAGTCGACCCGGGACAGGAAAAGAAGCTTTCTTT	CASSRPGTGKEAFF
TRBD1	TRBV6-2/TRBV6-3	.	TRBJ2-2	TGTGCCAGCAGCACGGGACAGTCCCTAGGGACCGGGGAGCTGTTTTTT	CASSTGQSLGTGELFF
.	TRBV12-3/TRBV12-4	few	TRBJ1-3	TGTGCCAGCACCTCTATGTACCGGGGAAACACCATATATTTT	CASTSMYRGNTIYF
.	TRBV5-6	few	TRBJ2-7	TGTGCCAGCAGCTTGCAGGCCAGCGAGCAGTACTTC	CASSLQASEQYF
TRBD2	TRBV12-3/TRBV12-4	.	TRBJ2-1	TGTGCCAGCAGTTTCACTAGCGGGATCAATGAGCAGTTCTTC	CASSFTSGINEQFF
.	TRBV29-1	few	TRBJ2-3	TGCAGCGTTGTCGGACGGGCCACAGATACGCAGTATTTT	CSVVGRATDTQYF
.	TRBV12-3/TRBV12-4	.	TRBJ1-5	TGTGCCACTCGGACGGGGGAAAGCAATCAGCCCCAGCATTTT	CATRTGESNQPQHF
.	TRBV6-5	.	TRBJ1-2	TGTGCCAGCAGTTACTCGGCGCAGGGCAGAGGGGGCTACACCTTC	CASSYSAQGRGGYTF
.	TRBV30	.	TRBJ1-4	TGTGCCTGGAGTGTGGGAGGGGGTACTGAAAAACTGTTTTTT	CAWSVGGGTEKLFF
TRBD1	TRBV24-1	few	TRBJ2-2	TGTGCCACCAAAGGACAGGGTGGATCCGGGGAGCTGTTTTTT	CATKGQGGSGELFF
TRBD2	TRBV10-3	once	TRBJ2-5	TGTGCCATCAGTGAGTCGACCCGCGGGGGGCCGGGAGAGACCCAGTACTTC	CAISESTRGGPGETQYF
TRBD1	TRBV5-1	.	TRBJ2-4	TGCGCCAGCAGCTTAGGACAGGGTACAAACATTCAGTACTTC	CASSLGQGTNIQYF
TRBD1	TRBV7-2	few	TRBJ2-7	TGTGCCAGCAGGAGCAGGACAGGGGAAGCCTACGAGCAGTACTTC	CASRSRTGEAYEQYF
.	TRBV29-1	.	TRBJ1-4	TGCAGCGTTGGGGCAGGGAATGAAAAACTGTTTTTT	CSVGAGNEKLFF
TRBD1	TRBV20-1	few	TRBJ2-2	TGCAGTGCTGGACAGGGGAACACCGGGGAGCTGTTTTTT	CSAGQGNTGELFF
.	TRBV7-2	few	TRBJ2-2	TGTGCCAGCAGCCCTCTCGCTAGCGGGGAGCTGTTTTTT	CASSPLASGELFF
TRBD2	TRBV7-9	few	TRBJ2-1	TGTGCCAGCAGCCCCGGGAGGGATGAGCAGTTCTTC	CASSPGRDEQFF
TRBD1	TRBV4-1	.	TRBJ2-7	TGCGCCAGCAGCCAAGATATACAGGGGATGTACGAGCAGTACTTC	CASSQDIQGMYEQYF
.	TRBV29-1	.	TRBJ2-6	TGCAGCGTTGAAGATCTAGGGGGGCCAACCCTCTCTGGGGCCAACGTCCTGACTTTC	CSVEDLGGPTLSGANVLTF
.	TRBV5-5	.	TRBJ2-1	TGTGCCAGCAGCTCCGAACGGCGTTATGAGCAGTTCTTC	CASSSERRYEQFF
.	TRBV5-5	.	TRBJ2-3	TGTGCCAGCAGCCCAGGCCGGGGCGCAGCTGATACGCAGTATTTT	CASSPGRGAADTQYF
.	TRBV18	few	TRBJ2-6	TGTGCCAGCTCACCACGGGAGGCCTCTGGGGCCAACGTCCTGACTTTC	CASSPREASGANVLTF
.	TRBV7-9	.	TRBJ1-1	TGTGCCAGCAGCCCACGGACGCCCTGGCTGGGGGCGACTGAAGCTTTCTTT	CASSPRTPWLGATEAFF
TRBD1	TRBV5-1	few	TRBJ1-6	TGCGCCAGCAGTCCTCAGGGGACAGGGTATAATTCACCCCTCCACTTT	CASSPQGTGYNSPLHF
.	TRBV4-2	.	TRBJ2-1	TGTGCCAGCAGCCAAGAAGGTGTCGCAGGACCCTACAATGAGCAGTTCTTC	CASSQEGVAGPYNEQFF
.	TRBV14	few	TRBJ2-1	TGTGCCAGCAGCCAAGATCTAGGACGGGACGTCTACAATGAGCAGTTCTTC	CASSQDLGRDVYNEQFF
.	TRBV11-1	few	TRBJ1-1	TGTGCCAGCAGCTGGGGATTGGGAGGGGACACTGAAGCTTTCTTT	CASSWGLGGDTEAFF
TRBD1	TRBV27	.	TRBJ2-1	TGTGCCAGCAGAGGACAGGGGGCCCACAATGAGCAGTTCTTC	CASRGQGAHNEQFF
.	TRBV27	few	TRBJ1-6	TGTGCCAGCAGTTTAACTGTAGATAATTCACCCCTCCACTTT	CASSLTVDNSPLHF
.	TRBV18	few	TRBJ1-4	TGTGCCAGCTCTGAGGGGCGACAGAGGAACGAAAAACTGTTTTTT	CASSEGRQRNEKLFF
TRBD1	TRBV5-1	few	TRBJ1-5	TGCGCCAGCAGCTTGGGGACAGGAGATAGCAATCAGCCCCAGCATTTT	CASSLGTGDSNQPQHF
TRBD2	TRBV5-1	few	TRBJ2-1	TGCGCCAGCAGCCGTCCGGGGCGGGGGGGTTCCTACAATGAGCAGTTCTTC	CASSRPGRGGSYNEQFF
.	TRBV5-1	.	TRBJ2-3	TGCGCCAGCAGCCAACCTGATACAGGGTCGGATACGCAGTATTTT	CASSQPDTGSDTQYF
TRBD1	TRBV4-3	few	TRBJ2-5	TGCGCCAGCAGCCAAACCGGGACAGGGGGCGGGGAGACCCAGTACTTC	CASSQTGTGGGETQYF
.	TRBV15	.	TRBJ2-3	TGTGCCACCAGCAGAGTCCCCTACGATACGCAGTATTTT	CATSRVPYDTQYF
.	TRBV2	.	TRBJ2-1	TGTGCCAGCAGCAAACGGGCCCTCCCCTACAATGAGCAGTTCTTC	CASSKRALPYNEQFF
.	TRBV5-1	few	TRBJ2-1	TGCGCCAGCAGCCGGGAAGGCTACAATGAGCAGTTCTTC	CASSREGYNEQFF
.	TRBV11-2	.	TRBJ1-2	TGTGCCAGCAGCTTGCAAGGGGTCGGTGGCTACACCTTC	CASSLQGVGGYTF
TRBD2	TRBV4-3	.	TRBJ2-3	TGCGCCAGCAGCCCCCGGACTAGCGGGGGGGTAGATACGCAGTATTTT	CASSPRTSGGVDTQYF
.	TRBV5-1	few	TRBJ2-7	TGCGCCAGCAGCTTGGCGGCAGGGGAGCAGTACTTC	CASSLAAGEQYF
TRBD1	TRBV6-2/TRBV6-3	few	TRBJ1-5	TGTGCCAGCAGTTACTGGCCCCCCTCTGTGGGGACAGGGGCGGATCAGCCCCAGCATTTT	CASSYWPPSVGTGADQPQHF
.	TRBV5-1	.	TRBJ2-2	TGCGCCAGCAGCTTGGGTCCGACGAACACCGGGGAGCTGTTTTTT	CASSLGPTNTGELFF
TRBD2	TRBV12-3/TRBV12-4	.	TRBJ2-5	TGTGCCAGCAGCCTAGCGGACCAAGAGACCCTGTACTTC	CASSLADQETLYF
TRBD1	TRBV4-2	.	TRBJ1-1	TGTGCCAGCAGCCACGGACAGGGGAACACTGAAGCTTTCTTT	CASSHGQGNTEAFF
.	TRBV7-9	.	TRBJ1-6	TGTGCCAGCAGCTTAGAAACAGAGAATTCACCCCTCCACTTT	CASSLETENSPLHF
.	TRBV6-1	few	TRBJ2-7	TGTGCCAGCAGTAGGGGACGTTGGGACGAGCAGTACTTC	CASSRGRWDEQYF
.	TRBV10-3	.	TRBJ1-1	TGTGCCATCAGTGAGGACTCATACACTGAAGCTTTCTTT	CAISEDSYTEAFF
TRBD2	TRBV5-6	.	TRBJ2-4	TGTGCCAGCAGCGCCCCGGAGGGATTCGGGGGGGCCAAAAACATTCAGTACTTC	CASSAPEGFGGAKNIQYF
.	TRBV20-1	.	TRBJ1-1	TGCAGTGCTTACAAGCAGGGGTCTGAAGCTTTCTTT	CSAYKQGSEAFF
.	TRBV9	.	TRBJ1-2	TGTGCCAGCAGCACTACCGAGGGGAAGCAAGGCTACACCTTC	CASSTTEGKQGYTF
.	TRBV11-2	.	TRBJ2-2	TGTGCCAGCAACCCCGGAGGCAGGGGCCAGAACACCGGGGAGCTGTTTTTT	CASNPGGRGQNTGELFF
.	TRBV27	few	TRBJ1-6	TGTGCCAGCAGTTTAATTGAGGGCTACTATAATTCACCCCTCCACTTT	CASSLIEGYYNSPLHF
.	TRBV7-2	.	TRBJ1-6	TGTGCCAGCAGTCCATACATCCCCGTCAGGGATTCACCCCTCCACTTT	CASSPYIPVRDSPLHF
.	TRBV20-1	few	TRBJ1-5	TGCAGTGCTAGAGCTTGGAGGGATGGAGGGGTGGGTCAGCCCCAGCATTTT	CSARAWRDGGVGQPQHF